This T cell receptor beta chain comes out of a study of Graves' ophthalmopathy and Graves' hyperthyroidism (dated by TCRdb to the late 2010s). About the study as a whole: Peripheral blood samples were taken at the time of initial diagnosis, before any treatment was given. After sampling, hyperthyroidism patients received methimazole starting at 30 mg daily, and ophthalmopathy patients received high-dose intravenous methylprednisolone. In total, some 140 blood samples were TCR-sequenced: some 43 ophthalmopathy, under 85 hyperthyroidism and some 17 hyperthyroidism-to-ophthalmopathy patients. An independent validation cohort was composed of some 19 hyperthyroidism patients and around 16 patients who later progressed from hyperthyroidism to ophthalmopathy. The study used TCR beta repertoire signatures to distinguish Graves' ophthalmopathy from Graves' hyperthyroidism and to predict progression to ophthalmopathy. In about 6 hyperthyroidism patients, the T-cell repertoire of thyroid tissue was compared with the T-cell repertoire of blood. To explore V-J signatures that distinguish ophthalmopathy from hyperthyroidism, a discovery set of around 100 patients was enrolled, made up of over 40 with ophthalmopathy and some 58 with stable hyperthyroidism. The full study reports these points: No statistical method was used to predetermine the sample size, and group allocation was not hidden from the investigators. In validation, the model predicted ophthalmopathy progression with over 60% sensitivity and about 77% specificity; roughly eleven predicted patients were CT-confirmed with GO in a median of around 6 months. Most of the expanded thyroid clonotypes with a frequency above 0.001 were also detected in blood, and it was suggested that the thyroid immune response may be reflected by blood repertoires. In cross-validation, the 13-signature model distinguished ophthalmopathy from stable hyperthyroidism with less than 90% sensitivity and about 81% specificity, while in the test set the corresponding values were about 80% and 75%.

Patients with ophthalmopathy had moderately to severely active disease, with a Clinical Activity Score of 3 or more, a NOSPECS grade of 4 or more, and a disease duration of less than 3 months. Patients with other autoimmune diseases, uncontrolled infections, pregnancy or lactation were excluded. Clinical symptoms, serum thyroxine, TRAb, thyroid ultrasound and orbital computed tomography formed the basis of the diagnosis. PBMCs were isolated from about 9.2 ml of fresh peripheral blood by Ficoll-Paque density gradient centrifugation. Trizol reagent was used to extract the total RNA, and its quality was then checked on an Agilent 2100 Bioanalyzer. CDR3 length: 15 amino acids, cysteine to phenylalanine. The CDR3 DNA has 45 bases and is translated from base 1. Cut back by 5 bases and 0 bases, the V and J ends lie 11 bases apart. CDR1 SGHRS and CDR2 YFSETQ were looked up in the germline V gene. TCR beta CDR3 regions were amplified from RNA transcripts for repertoire sequencing. A first-round RT-PCR used HTBI primers with the Qiagen OneStep RT-PCR kit, followed by a second-round multiplex PCR, size selection and purification. The libraries underwent paired-end sequencing with 100 bp reads on an Illumina HiSeq2000. The paper's processing steps were these. SOAPnuke was used for read processing, and reads with adapters, uncalled bases, a mean Phred below 15, or no exact constant-primer or identifier match were discarded. COPE v1.2.5 was used to merge the high-quality paired reads. Each unique nucleotide sequence was treated as a clonotype, and MiTCR v1.1 was used to align the clonotypes to the IMGT TRB V, D and J references. Only V-J combinations with frequency above 0.0001 were analysed, covering more than 99% of repertoires. For each V-J combination, a TCR clonal expansion and chaos score was defined as F50 clonal expansion divided by the chaos observed in the TCRdist matrix. Features were reduced by Welch's t-statistics and random forest to approximately 13 V-J combinations, which fed a naive Bayes classifier. Thyroid-blood repertoire similarity was quantified with the Morisita-Horn index. TCRdb handled the public reads itself, with Q25 trimming in fastp and clone calling in MiXCR, and kept productive beta chains. Under each unique CDR3 protein, matching rows form one entry showing the most common genes and DNA. It is TCRdb's table, rather than the study itself, that gives the V and J calls and clone size. Present in this sample are 740,000 or so distinct CDR3 sequences, around 40% of which were seen just once. About 40% of the sample rests with the top ten.

About this clonotype itself: Its antigen is currently not known. One base away there is no much larger clone; base qualities are not given.

The sample was peripheral blood. The rearranged segments are TRBV5-1 and TRBJ2-2; there is no confident call for the D gene. The TCR originated in an adult man with Graves' ophthalmopathy. Here the CDR3 is given as CASSFGFSNTGELFF. The DNA sequence follows: TGCGCCAGCAGTTTTGGTTTTTCGAACACCGGGGAGCTGTTTTTT. The variable domain in full, with residues beyond the CDR3 obtained from the reference TRBV5-1 and TRBJ2-2 genes, is KAGVTQTPRYLIKTRGQQVTLSCSPISGHRSVSWYQQTPGQGLQFLFEYFSETQRNKGNFPGRFSGRQFSNSRSEMNVSTLELGDSALYLCASSFGFSNTGELFFGEGSRLTVL.